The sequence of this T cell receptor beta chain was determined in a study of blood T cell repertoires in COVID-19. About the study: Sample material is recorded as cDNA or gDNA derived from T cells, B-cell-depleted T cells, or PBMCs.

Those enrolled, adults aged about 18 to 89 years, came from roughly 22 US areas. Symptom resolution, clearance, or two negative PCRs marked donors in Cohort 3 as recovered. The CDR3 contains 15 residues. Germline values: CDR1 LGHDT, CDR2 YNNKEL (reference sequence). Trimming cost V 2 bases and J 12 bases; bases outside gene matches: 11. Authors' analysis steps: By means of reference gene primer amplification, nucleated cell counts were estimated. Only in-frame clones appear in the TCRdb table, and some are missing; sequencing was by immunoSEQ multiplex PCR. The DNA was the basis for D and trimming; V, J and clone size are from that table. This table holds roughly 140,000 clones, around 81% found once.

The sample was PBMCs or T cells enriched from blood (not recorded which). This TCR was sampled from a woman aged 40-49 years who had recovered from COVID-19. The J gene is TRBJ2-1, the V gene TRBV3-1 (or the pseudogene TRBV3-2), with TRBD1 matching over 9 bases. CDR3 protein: CASSQPGQGVFGQFF. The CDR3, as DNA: TGTGCCAGCAGCCAACCGGGACAGGGAGTATTTGGGCAGTTCTTC.